These T cell receptor beta chains were read from a single sample in a study of CD8 T cells in ankylosing spondylitis. One entry per CDR3 protein, called by TCRdb with MiXCR from the 5' RACE reads. This table has under 250,000 distinct CDR3 sequences, approximately 7.4% appearing once. Sequenced sample: blood, either unsorted or a sorted T cell fraction (not recorded which). The receptors derive from a male donor with ankylosing spondylitis. Both conserved end residues are trimmed from each CDR3.

TRBJ2-7	TRBV29-1	10	SARGQNYEQY
TRBJ2-7	TRBV2	13	ASRIVWDRVHEQY
TRBJ2-7	TRBV12-3/TRBV12-4	11	ASTERDIYEQY
TRBJ2-2	TRBV7-6	14	ASSFIRKDPTGELF
TRBJ1-2	TRBV7-9	13	ASSPRGGPNYGYT
TRBJ2-1	TRBV18	18	ASSLSGTSGSKPSYNEQF
TRBJ1-1	TRBV4-3	12	ASSQEPGPTEAF
TRBJ2-3	TRBV24-1	14	ATSSTGTGGPDTQY
TRBJ2-1	TRBV7-9	13	ASSFSGGAANEQF
TRBJ1-2	TRBV29-1	13	SVEGEQSYNYGYT
TRBJ2-3	TRBV20-1	13	SARDNRGAVITQY
TRBJ2-7	TRBV11-1	13	ASSLDDLSSYEQY
TRBJ2-7	TRBV4-2	12	ASSPSGRPHEQY
TRBJ2-7	TRBV7-6	11	ASSLAPFYEQY
TRBJ2-3	TRBV29-1	11	SVVQRDTDTQY
TRBJ2-1	TRBV9	13	ASSVDVSSYNEQF
TRBJ2-3	TRBV7-9	11	ASSSSLGNTQY
TRBJ2-7	TRBV7-2	13	ASSRQGTRTDEQY
TRBJ2-1	TRBV2	12	ASSESGGIHEQF
TRBJ2-1	TRBV27	12	ASKTSGNFNEQF
TRBJ2-3	TRBV13	12	ASSSGTGRDTQY
TRBJ2-7	TRBV20-1	13	SARDGTGLPYEQY
TRBJ2-7	TRBV24-1	13	ATSASGDRRDSQY
TRBJ1-2	TRBV11-2	13	ASSPPGQGYYGYT
TRBJ2-2	TRBV27	11	ASGWRGTGELF
TRBJ2-5	TRBV24-1	13	ATSDLGGEEETQY
TRBJ2-7	TRBV28	15	ASNPRFSSGGSYEQY
TRBJ2-1	TRBV19	15	ASSIDLETGAYNEQF
TRBJ2-1	TRBV7-9	13	ASSLVSSSYNEQF
TRBJ1-5	TRBV5-1	11	ASSLGIGQPQH
TRBJ2-5	TRBV4-1	13	ASSQDYGTTETQY
TRBJ2-4	TRBV7-9	10	ASSLVPGDQY
TRBJ2-3	TRBV5-1	12	ASKPGLGTDTQY
TRBJ1-4	TRBV20-1	12	SAPTGIANEKLF
TRBJ2-5	TRBV12-3/TRBV12-4	12	ASLASGVRGTQY
TRBJ2-3	TRBV9	13	ASSPYMSLTDTQY
TRBJ2-3	TRBV6-4	13	ASSGLAGSTDTQY
TRBJ1-1	TRBV7-9	12	ASSRTGGETEAF
TRBJ2-7	TRBV29-1	10	SGWDSLYEQY